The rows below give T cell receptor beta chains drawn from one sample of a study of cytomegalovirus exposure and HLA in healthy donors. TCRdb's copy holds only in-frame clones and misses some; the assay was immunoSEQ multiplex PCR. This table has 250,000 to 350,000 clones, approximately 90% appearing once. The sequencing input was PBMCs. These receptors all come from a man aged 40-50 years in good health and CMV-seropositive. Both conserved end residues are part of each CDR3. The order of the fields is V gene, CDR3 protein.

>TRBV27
CASIGGSPTSYEQYF
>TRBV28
CASREMREGRDTQYF
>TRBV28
CASSLSPFAGADTDTQYF
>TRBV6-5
CASSWGQMNTEAFF
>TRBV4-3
CASSQVTGKDTQYF
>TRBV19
CASSASTSQPQHF
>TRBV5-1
CASSPGQQTYNEQFF
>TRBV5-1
CASSWGQGAVYGYTF
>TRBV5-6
CASSFSGLANYGYTF
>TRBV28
CASSFEREYFEQFF
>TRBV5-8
CASSLTVGLYEQYF
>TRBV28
CASSSKDRGLQPQHF
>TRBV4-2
CASSQDRDRLAKNIQYF
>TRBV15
CATSRGGGRGAYNEQFF
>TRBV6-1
CASSWDRGNQPQHF
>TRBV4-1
CASSQVGTGGVYGYTF
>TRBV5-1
CASSLAGKGGNYGYTF
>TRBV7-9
CASSPLAGSLLQPQHF
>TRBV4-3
CASSVAGGVDEQFF
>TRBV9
CASSALAGGKETQYF
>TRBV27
CASSQPGLAPEQYF
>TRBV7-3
CASSLEASEGYEQYF
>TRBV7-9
CASSLLLAGEVETQYF
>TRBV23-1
CASSQPGTGGNQPQHF
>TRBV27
CASRQGLEQFF
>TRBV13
CASSPRTGTAIYEQYF
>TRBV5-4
CASSPGREWEGETQYF
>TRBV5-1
CASSSVGVAGDASYNEQFF
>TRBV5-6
CASSLEQGGEQYF
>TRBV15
CATSRDFRGEQFF
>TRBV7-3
CASSLGAYSTDTQYF
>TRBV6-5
CASSPGQVVEAFF
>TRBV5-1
CASSLREGGTEAFF
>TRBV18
CASSPFEQGDARGQPQHF
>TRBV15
CATSWEDTEAFF
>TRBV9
CASTEAGGPLYEQYF
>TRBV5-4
CASSPTSTDTQYF
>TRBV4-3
CASSQGGRRVDTQYF
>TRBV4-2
CASSRLAPGQGTNEQFF
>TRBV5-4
CASSLAGRELGANVLTF
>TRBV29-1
CSVKGATSSYEQYF
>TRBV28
CASSFRQARLNTF
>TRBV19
CASSMAGVAYEQYF
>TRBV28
CASAQSGANVLTF
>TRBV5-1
CASSLEGAGYGYTF
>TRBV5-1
CASSLQQGELLGANVLTF
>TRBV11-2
CASSLLAGGAGELFF
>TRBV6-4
CASSLLAGGGTQYF
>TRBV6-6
CASSSGTGTGANVLTF
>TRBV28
CASSLTTSGREGTGELFF
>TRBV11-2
CASSLASSGNTIYF
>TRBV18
CASSARLSLMDEQYF
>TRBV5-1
CASSFGLAGGTDTQYF
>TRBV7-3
CASSLSGSVFNEQFF
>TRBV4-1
CASSQGQGAPYEQYF